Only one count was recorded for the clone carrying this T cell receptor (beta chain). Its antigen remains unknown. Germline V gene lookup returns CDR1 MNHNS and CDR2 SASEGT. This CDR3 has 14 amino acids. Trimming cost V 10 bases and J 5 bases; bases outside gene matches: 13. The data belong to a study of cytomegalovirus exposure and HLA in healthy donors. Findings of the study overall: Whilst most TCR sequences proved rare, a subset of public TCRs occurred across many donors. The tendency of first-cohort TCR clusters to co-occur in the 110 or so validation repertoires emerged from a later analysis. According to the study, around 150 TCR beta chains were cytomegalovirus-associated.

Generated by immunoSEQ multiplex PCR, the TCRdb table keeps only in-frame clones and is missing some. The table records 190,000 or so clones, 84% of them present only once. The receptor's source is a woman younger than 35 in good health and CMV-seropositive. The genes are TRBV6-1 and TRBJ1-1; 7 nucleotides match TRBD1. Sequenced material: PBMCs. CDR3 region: CATLLVTGVTEAFF. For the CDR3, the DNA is TGTGCCACACTTTTAGTCACAGGGGTGACTGAAGCTTTCTTT.